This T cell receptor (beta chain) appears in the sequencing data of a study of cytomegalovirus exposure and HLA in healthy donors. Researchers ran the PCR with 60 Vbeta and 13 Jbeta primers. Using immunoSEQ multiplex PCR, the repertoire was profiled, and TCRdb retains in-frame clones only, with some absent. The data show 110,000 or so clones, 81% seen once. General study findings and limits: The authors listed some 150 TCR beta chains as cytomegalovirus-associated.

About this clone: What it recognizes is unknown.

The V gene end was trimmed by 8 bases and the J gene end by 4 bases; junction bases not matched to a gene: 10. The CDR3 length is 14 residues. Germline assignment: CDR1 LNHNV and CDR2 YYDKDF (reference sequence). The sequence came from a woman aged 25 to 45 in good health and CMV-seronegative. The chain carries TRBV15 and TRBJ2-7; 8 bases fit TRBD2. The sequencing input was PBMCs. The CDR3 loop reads CATESGRNTYEQYF. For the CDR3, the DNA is TGTGCCACCGAGAGCGGGAGAAATACTTACGAGCAGTACTTC.